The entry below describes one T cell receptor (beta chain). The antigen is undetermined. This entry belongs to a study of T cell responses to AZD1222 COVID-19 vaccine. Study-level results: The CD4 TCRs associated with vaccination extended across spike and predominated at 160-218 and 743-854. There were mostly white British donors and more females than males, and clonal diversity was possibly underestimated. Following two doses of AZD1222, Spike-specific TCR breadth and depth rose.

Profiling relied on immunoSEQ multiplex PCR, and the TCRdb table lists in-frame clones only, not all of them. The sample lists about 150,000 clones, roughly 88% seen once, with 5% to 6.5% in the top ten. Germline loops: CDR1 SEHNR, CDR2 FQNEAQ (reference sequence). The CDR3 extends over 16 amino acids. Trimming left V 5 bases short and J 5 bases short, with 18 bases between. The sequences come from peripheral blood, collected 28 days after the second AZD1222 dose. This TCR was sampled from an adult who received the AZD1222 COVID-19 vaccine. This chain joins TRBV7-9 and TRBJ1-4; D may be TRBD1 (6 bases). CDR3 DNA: TGTGCCAGCAGCCGAGGTAGACAGGACTGGAATGAAAAACTGTTTTTT. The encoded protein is CASSRGRQDWNEKLFF.